This TCR beta chain was identified during a study of beta chain features in type 1 diabetes. Turning to the study itself: Over all samples combined, some 99,000,000 sorted cells were examined.

Germline V gives CDR1 KGHSH, CDR2 LQKENI. The CDR3 is 17 amino acids. Unmatched junction bases numbered 5, after V lost 3 bases and J lost 0 bases. The single heparinised draw taken from each donor contained roughly 100 mL of blood on average. Via the markers CD45RO/CCR7/CD25/CD127/CD95/CD27, stem cell-like memory, regulatory, central memory and naive CD4+ cells were sorted. Concerning this clone: Its antigen remains unidentified.

Findings and limits, study-wide: More deletions and fewer insertions at VDJ junctions were seen in type 1 diabetes patients. For Type 1 diabetes patients, all four CD4+ subsets carried TCRB CDR3s that were moderately but significantly shorter.

Reverse transcription of all isolated RNA meant that expressed TCRB transcripts were sequenced. The repertoire was sequenced with immunoSEQ multiplex PCR; TCRdb's copy has only in-frame clones and lacks some. The sample carries 150,000 to 200,000 clones, about 9% recorded once. What was sequenced was central memory CD4+ T cells from blood. This chain uses TRBV18 with TRBJ2-1; 10 bases line up with TRBD2. The clonotype originates from a woman aged 25 to 39 with type 1 diabetes. DNA for the CDR3: TGTGCCAGCTCACCTCTTGCTAGCGGGAGCTCCTACAATGAGCAGTTCTTC. Its translation: CASSPLASGSSYNEQFF.